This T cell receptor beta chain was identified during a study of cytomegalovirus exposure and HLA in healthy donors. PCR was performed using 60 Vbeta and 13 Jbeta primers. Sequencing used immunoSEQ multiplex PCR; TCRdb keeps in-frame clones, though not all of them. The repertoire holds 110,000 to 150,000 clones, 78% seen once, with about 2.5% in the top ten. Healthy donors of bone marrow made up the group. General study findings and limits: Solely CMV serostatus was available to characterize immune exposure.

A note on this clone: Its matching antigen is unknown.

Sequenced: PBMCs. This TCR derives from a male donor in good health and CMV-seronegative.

CDR3 in DNA: TGTGCCAGCAGTGCTACAGGGTTCGGGGAGCAGTACTTC. Its protein product is CASSATGFGEQYF. The gene calls are TRBV2 and TRBJ2-7; maybe TRBD1 (6 bases). The germline gives CDR1 SNHLY, CDR2 FYNNEI. The CDR3 extends over 13 amino acids. With 4 bases removed from V and 7 bases from J, the gap between germline ends came to 14 bases.